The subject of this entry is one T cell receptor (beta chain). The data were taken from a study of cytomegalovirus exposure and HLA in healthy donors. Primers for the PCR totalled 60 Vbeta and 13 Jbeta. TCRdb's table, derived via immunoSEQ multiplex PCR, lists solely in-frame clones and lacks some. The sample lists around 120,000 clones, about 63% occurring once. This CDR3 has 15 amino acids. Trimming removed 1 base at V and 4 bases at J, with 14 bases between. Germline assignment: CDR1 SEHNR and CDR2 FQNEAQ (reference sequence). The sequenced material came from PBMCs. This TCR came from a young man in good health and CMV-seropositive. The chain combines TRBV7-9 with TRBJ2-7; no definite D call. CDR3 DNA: TGTGCCAGCAGCTTAGGAGTTCCTGCTTTTTACGAGCAGTACTTC. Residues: CASSLGVPAFYEQYF.